The sequence of this TCR beta chain was determined in a study of human T cells and chemical hapten exposure. Study-level results: The study found that DPC sensitization did not change TCRs above 1 in 1000 frequency. It was expanded TCRs that formed significantly more large CDR3 similarity clusters than controls did.

TCRdb processed the RACE reads anew with MiXCR; each CDR3 protein has one entry. The profile shows around 380,000 distinct CDR3 sequences, 4.8% of them singletons. CDR3 size: 12 residues. V dropped 2 bases and J dropped 2 bases, with 6 bases sitting between them. Germline lookup yields CDR1 DFQATT and CDR2 SNEGSKA (reference sequence). Time point: patch test 1, 2 weeks after DPC sensitization. The treatment was: therapeutic diphenylcyclopropenone sensitization with weekly scalp DPC. This clonotype has a count of ten or more. Its matching antigen is unknown. This TCR was sampled from a woman in her forties or fifties with alopecia areata. Some clones in this sample may be carry-over from other donors' samples. This sequence joins TRBV20-1 and TRBJ1-1; D ambiguous. The material was whole blood, obtained in connection with sensitization to the hapten diphenylcyclopropenone (DPC). The CDR3 protein is CSARKSNTEAFF. CDR3 bases: TGCAGTGCTAGAAAGTCAAACACTGAAGCTTTCTTT.